These 23 T cell receptor beta chains were all obtained from the same sample, sequenced in a study of blood T cells in healthy people across ages. A second PCR of roughly 7 to 11 cycles used a sample-barcoded 5' primer and a J-beta primer mix. TCRdb reprocessed the 5' RACE reads via MiXCR and lists one record per CDR3 protein. Of hundreds of thousands of distinct CDR3 sequences listed, about 30% are singletons. Material: blood. These receptors were collected from a woman aged 80 or over in good health.

This clonotype was counted at least ten times. The J gene is TRBJ1-5, the V gene TRBV20-1; 12 nucleotides line up with TRBD1. The V gene end was trimmed by 4 bases and the J gene end by 7 bases; junction bases not matched to a gene: 2. This CDR3 is built from 13 residues. Germline assignment: CDR1 DFQATT and CDR2 SNEGSKA (reference sequence). The CDR3 DNA reads TGCAGTGCTAAGGGACAGGGGGCACAGCCCCAGCATTTT. Translation: CSAKGQGAQPQHF.

This chain uses TRBV6-5 with TRBJ1-2; 9 positions agree with TRBD1. This CDR3 spans 14 amino acids. Trimming took 0 bases from V and 8 from J; bases not matched to a gene: 4. In germline, CDR1 is MNHEY, CDR2 SVGAGI. The CDR3 reads CASSYSGQGSGYTF. The DNA for the CDR3 is TGTGCCAGCAGTTACTCGGGACAGGGTAGCGGCTACACCTTC.

This clonotype was seen at least ten times. The chain carries TRBV6-5 and TRBJ2-1, with D perhaps TRBD1 or TRBD2 (6 bases each). Trimming removed 5 bases at V and 10 bases at J, with 9 bases between. CDR1 is MNHEY and CDR2 is SVGAGI in the germline V gene. This CDR3 has 11 residues. The CDR3 sequence is CASSLGGEQFF. The CDR3 DNA sequence: TGTGCCAGCAGTCTAGGGGGGGAGCAGTTCTTC.

V is TRBV11-2 and J is TRBJ1-2; maybe TRBD1 (5 bases). This CDR3 is 13 amino acids long. Deletions cut 2 bases from V and 8 bases from J, with 12 bases between. Germline values: CDR1 SGHAT, CDR2 FQNNGV. The chain's CDR3 is CASSLHDSLGYTF. Written as DNA, the CDR3 is TGTGCCAGCAGCTTACATGACAGCCTAGGCTACACCTTC.

This clonotype has at least ten counts. The chain uses TRBV6-2 or TRBV6-3 and TRBJ2-6; the D is unclear. V lost 0 bases and J 5 bases, leaving 14 bases between the germline ends. Germline V gives CDR1 MNHEY, CDR2 SVGEGT. This CDR3 region has 17 residues. The CDR3 reads CASSYSSTRGWANVLTF. In DNA form, the CDR3 reads TGTGCCAGCAGTTACTCGAGTACGAGAGGTTGGGCCAACGTCCTGACTTTC.

Notes on this clonotype: One end of the junction fails to match germline, which may point to a read error. The chain combines TRBV6-1 with TRBJ1-6; possible D gene TRBD1, 6 bases. Germline V gene data show CDR1 as MNHNS and CDR2 as SASEGT. The CDR3 is made up of 15 amino acids. CDR3 protein: CASSEGAGVGSPPHF. In nucleotides, the CDR3 is TGTGCCAGCAGTGAAGGGGCAGGGGTTGGTTCACCCCCCCACTTT.

This chain uses TRBV6-2 or TRBV6-3 with TRBJ1-1; perhaps TRBD1 as D (5 bases). The V gene's germline CDR1 is MNHEY and CDR2 SVGEGT. The V end was cut by 6 bases, the J end by 4 bases, with 12 bases between. This CDR3 has 13 residues. The chain's CDR3 is CASSVGTGTEAFF. The CDR3 nucleotides are TGTGCCAGCAGCGTCGGGACCGGCACTGAAGCTTTCTTT.

The CDR3: CASSPGTGGGYF. CDR3 sequence (DNA): TGCGCCAGCAGCCCTGGGACAGGCGGGGGGTACTTC. The chain links TRBV4-1 to TRBJ2-5, with D possibly being TRBD1 (8 bases). The CDR3 totals 12 residues. The V end lost 4 bases, the J end lost 13 bases, and 16 bases lay between the germline ends. CDR1 is MGHRA and CDR2 is YSYEKL in the germline V gene.

This clonotype came up many times. The V and J genes are TRBV3-1 and TRBJ2-3, with 9 bases identical to TRBD2. Unmatched junction bases numbered 8, after V lost 2 bases and J lost 2 bases. Germline V gives CDR1 LGHDT, CDR2 YNNKEL (reference sequence). The CDR3 totals 17 residues. The CDR3 coding sequence is TGTGCCAGCAGCCAACCGAAAACTAGCGGGTACACAGATACGCAGTATTTT. The encoded protein is CASSQPKTSGYTDTQYF.

At least ten counts were recorded for this clonotype. J is TRBJ1-2 and V is TRBV4-3; D remains unclear. CDR1 LGHNA and CDR2 YSLEER come from the germline V gene. V lost 0 bases and J lost 3, with 11 bases in between. The CDR3 extends over 15 amino acids. CDR3 nucleotides: TGCGCCAGCAGCCAAGATTGGAGGGAAGACTATGGCTACACCTTC. Translating gives CASSQDWREDYGYTF.

Details on this clonotype: Possible read error: a much larger clone is one base away. The gene calls are TRBV12-3 or TRBV12-4 and TRBJ1-2, with 9 bases aligning to TRBD1. The CDR3 covers 14 residues. J lost 8 bases, V lost 7 bases, and 11 bases had no gene match. The CDR3 DNA follows: TGTGCCAGCACCCGCTGGGACAGGGCTTCGGGCTACACCTTC. Amino acid sequence: CASTRWDRASGYTF.

This rearrangement joins TRBV7-2 to TRBJ1-1; unclear D gene. The CDR3 is made up of 14 amino acids. CDR1 SGHTA and CDR2 FQGNSA come from the germline V gene. Trimming stripped 4 bases from V and 1 base from J, with 10 bases between. Written as DNA, the CDR3 is TGTGCCAGCAGCTCTCCGTGGGGGAACACTGAAGCTTTCTTT. It is translated as CASSSPWGNTEAFF. The full variable domain, in which reference TRBV7-2 and TRBJ1-1 provide the parts outside the CDR3, is GAGVSQSPSNKVTEKGKDVELRCDPISGHTALYWYRQSLGQGLEFLIYFQGNSAPDKSGLPSDRFSAERTGGSVSTLTIQRTQQEDSAVYLCASSSPWGNTEAFFGQGTRLTVV.

This clonotype was seen repeatedly, ten times or more. CDR3 sequence (DNA): TGCAGCGTTGCGGGACAGTTCACAGATACGCAGTATTTT. This codes for CSVAGQFTDTQYF. This rearrangement joins TRBV29-1 to TRBJ2-3; 7 positions agree with TRBD1. V shed 4 bases and J 2 bases; nucleotides not matched to a gene: 3. The CDR3 runs to 13 residues. The germline V gene has CDR1 SQVTM and CDR2 ANQGSEA.

For this clonotype: A read error may be the cause here, since a much bigger clone is one base away. No conserved phenylalanine or tryptophan is present at the end of the CDR3, so a read error is the likely explanation. This chain uses TRBV2 with TRBJ2-5, with 10 bases aligning to TRBD2. Germline trimming cut 6 bases from V and 4 bases from J; bases unmatched to any gene: 11. This CDR3 contains 16 residues. CDR1 SNHLY and CDR2 FYNNEI come from the germline V gene. The CDR3 sequence is CASRHAGLAGVETQYV. The CDR3 region has the DNA TGTGCCAGCAGACATGCCGGCCTAGCGGGGGTAGAGACCCAGTACGTC.

This chain connects TRBV30 to TRBJ1-3, with D possibly being TRBD1 (6 bases). CDR3 size: 14 residues. With 4 bases removed from V and 8 bases from J, the gap between germline ends came to 18 bases. Germline loops: CDR1 GTSNPN, CDR2 SVGIG (reference sequence). CDR3: CAWNLGQRRDTIYF. CDR3 DNA sequence: TGTGCCTGGAATCTAGGACAGCGGAGGGACACCATATATTTT.

A remark on this clonotype: At one end, the junction sequence differs from germline, possibly due to a read error. J is TRBJ2-7 and V is TRBV25-1, with D possibly matching TRBD1 (5 bases). The end of the DNA fits TRBJ2-5 better, so the J call may be wrong. Germline V gives CDR1 MGHDK, CDR2 SYGVNS. This CDR3 has 14 residues. The CDR3 spells CVSSESRAGETQYF. DNA for the CDR3: TGTGTCAGCAGTGAATCCAGGGCCGGAGAGACCCAGTACTTC.

A word on this clonotype: This may come from a read error, since a much larger clone is one base off. The V and J genes are TRBV6-6 and TRBJ1-5; TRBD1 matches at 9 bases. The germline gives CDR1 MNHNY, CDR2 SVGAGI (reference sequence). The junction had 13 bases not matched to a gene; V was cut back by 6 bases and J by 7 bases. This CDR3 has 16 residues. CDR3 in amino acids: CASRRGTGTEKQPQHF. DNA of the CDR3: TGTGCCAGCAGGAGAGGGACAGGGACGGAAAAGCAGCCCCAGCATTTT.

This clonotype was recorded at least ten times. The chain combines TRBV28 with TRBJ2-5, with 10 bases matching TRBD2. The CDR3 consists of 16 residues. Germline V lookup: CDR1 MDHEN, CDR2 SYDVKM. The trim removed 6 bases at V and 4 bases at J, leaving 11 bases unmatched. For the CDR3, the DNA is TGTGCCAGCAGATCCCCGGGAGCGGGGGGGCCAGAGACCCAGTACTTC. Its protein product is CASRSPGAGGPETQYF.

This clonotype was recorded many times. J is TRBJ1-5 and V is TRBV6-6; D gene ambiguous. The CDR3 is 14 amino acids. The germline CDR1 and CDR2 sequences are MNHNY and SVGAGI (reference sequence). V was clipped by 6 bases and J by 6 bases, with 15 bases between them. CDR3 sequence reads: CASSLDPGSQPQHF. DNA of the CDR3: TGTGCCAGCAGCCTGGACCCGGGTAGTCAGCCCCAGCATTTT.

The chain couples TRBV7-9 to TRBJ2-2; a weak D match, TRBD1 (6 bases). The CDR3 has 13 residues. CDR1 is SEHNR and CDR2 is FQNEAQ in the germline V gene (reference sequence). Trimming pared 5 bases from V and 6 bases from J, leaving 10 bases between. Here the CDR3 DNA reads TGTGCCAGCAGCAGATCAGGGGCCGGGGAGCTGTTTTTT. Amino acid sequence: CASSRSGAGELFF.

This clonotype has just a few counts. Sequence at one end of the junction differs from germline and may be a read error. The CDR3 DNA sequence: TGCGCCAGCAGCCTGGAGCCAGGGCCCAGCTCTGGGACCAACGTCCTGACTTTC. This sequence encodes CASSLEPGPSSGTNVLTF. The genes are TRBV5-1 and TRBJ2-6; weak D call: TRBD1 (5 bases). CDR1 and CDR2 (germline): SGHRS, YFSETQ. The CDR3 extends over 18 amino acids.

This clonotype has a handful of counts. The rearrangement uses TRBV29-1 and TRBJ1-1, with a possible D match to TRBD1 (6 bases). The germline V gene has CDR1 SQVTM and CDR2 ANQGSEA. The V gene lost 5 bases and the J gene lost 0 bases, with 7 bases spanning the gap. The CDR3 is 12 amino acids. The CDR3 reads CSVWTVNTEAFF. CDR3 nucleotides: TGCAGCGTTTGGACAGTGAACACTGAAGCTTTCTTT.

This chain joins TRBV5-6 and TRBJ2-4; 7 bases match TRBD1. CDR1 SGHDT and CDR2 YYEEEE come from the germline V gene. This CDR3 contains 14 residues. V trimming: 3 bases; J trimming: 4 bases; junction bases outside the gene matches: 4. CDR3 residues: CASSWVRGKNIQYF. Here the CDR3 DNA reads TGTGCCAGCAGCTGGGTCAGGGGGAAAAACATTCAGTACTTC.